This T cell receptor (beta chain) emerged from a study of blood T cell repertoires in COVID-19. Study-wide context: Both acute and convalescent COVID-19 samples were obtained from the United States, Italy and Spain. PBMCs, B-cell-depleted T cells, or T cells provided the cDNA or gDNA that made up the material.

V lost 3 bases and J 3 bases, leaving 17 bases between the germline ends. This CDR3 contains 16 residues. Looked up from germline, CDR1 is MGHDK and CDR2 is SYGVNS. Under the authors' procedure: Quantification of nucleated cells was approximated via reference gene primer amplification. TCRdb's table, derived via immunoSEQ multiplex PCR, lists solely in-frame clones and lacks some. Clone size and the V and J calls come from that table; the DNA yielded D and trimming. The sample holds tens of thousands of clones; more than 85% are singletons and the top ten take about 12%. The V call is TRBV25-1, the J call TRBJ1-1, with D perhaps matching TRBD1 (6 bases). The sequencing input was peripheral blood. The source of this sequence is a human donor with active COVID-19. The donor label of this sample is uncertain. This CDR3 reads CASSERFRGGDTEAFF. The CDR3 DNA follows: TGTGCCAGCAGTGAGCGCTTTAGAGGGGGGGACACTGAAGCTTTCTTT.